What follows are 9 T cell receptor beta chains derived from one specimen sequenced in a study of cytomegalovirus exposure and HLA in healthy donors. PCR was performed using 60 Vbeta and 13 Jbeta primers. Profiling relied on immunoSEQ multiplex PCR, and the TCRdb table lists in-frame clones only, not all of them. Of 60,000 to 75,000 clones listed, about 80% are singletons. The sequencing sample was made of PBMCs. These receptors were obtained from a man younger than 35 in good health and CMV-seropositive.

V is TRBV29-1 and J is TRBJ1-2, with D possibly matching TRBD1 (5 bases). V was trimmed by 5 bases and J by 3 bases, leaving 13 bases between them. The CDR3 spans 13 residues. Germline-derived CDR1 and CDR2 are SQVTM and ANQGSEA. The CDR3 DNA is TGCAGCGTTAAGGCCGGGGGGGACTATGGCTACACCTTC. The encoded protein is CSVKAGGDYGYTF.

The chain has TRBV7-9 and TRBJ2-7; 12 nucleotides agree with TRBD1. CDR1 is SEHNR and CDR2 is FQNEAQ in the germline V gene (reference sequence). The CDR3 loop spans 14 amino acids. Germline trimming cut 5 bases from V and 4 bases from J; bases unmatched to any gene: 3. The CDR3 DNA reads TGTGCCAGCAGCCAGGGACAGGGGGCTTACGAGCAGTACTTC. It encodes CASSQGQGAYEQYF.

The V and J genes are TRBV30 and TRBJ1-1; weak D call: TRBD1 (6 bases). Germline CDR1 and CDR2: GTSNPN and SVGIG (reference sequence). With 2 bases removed from V and 6 bases from J, the gap between germline ends came to 25 bases. The CDR3 is 17 amino acids. CDR3 loop: CAWSLYGVYREKSEAFF. The CDR3 nucleotides read TGTGCCTGGAGTTTATATGGTGTTTACAGGGAAAAGTCTGAAGCTTTCTTT.

This clone was counted between two and nine times. This chain uses TRBV10-2 with TRBJ1-4; a possible D gene is TRBD1 (5 bases). This CDR3 has 16 amino acids. From germline, CDR1 is WSHSY and CDR2 SAAADI. V was trimmed by 8 bases and J by 2 bases, leaving 18 bases between them. The CDR3 coding sequence is TGCGCCAGCTCCCCCATGCGGGGCGGGACTAATGAAAAACTGTTTTTT. This gives the protein CASSPMRGGTNEKLFF.

The chain combines TRBV2 with TRBJ2-2; possibly TRBD2 for D (6 bases). Deletions cut 7 bases from V and 5 bases from J, with 17 bases between. The CDR3 runs 15 residues. Per germline, CDR1 SNHLY and CDR2 FYNNEI. In DNA, the CDR3 is TGTGCCAGCATGTCTTCGGGTGGGAGGACCGGGGAGCTGTTTTTT. Its protein product is CASMSSGGRTGELFF.

The genes are TRBV5-1 and TRBJ1-2; possible D gene TRBD1, 5 bases. Per germline, CDR1 SGHRS and CDR2 YFSETQ. The CDR3 covers 14 residues. Trimming stripped 0 bases from V and 3 bases from J, with 9 bases between. The CDR3 here is CASSLGQSYYGYTF. The CDR3 bases are TGCGCCAGCAGCTTGGGACAGAGCTACTATGGCTACACCTTC. The variable domain in full, completed from reference TRBV5-1 and TRBJ1-2, reads KAGVTQTPRYLIKTRGQQVTLSCSPISGHRSVSWYQQTPGQGLQFLFEYFSETQRNKGNFPGRFSGRQFSNSRSEMNVSTLELGDSALYLCASSLGQSYYGYTFGSGTRLTVV.

The J gene is TRBJ2-1, the V gene TRBV27; possibly TRBD2 for D (6 bases). The CDR3 is 13 residues long. Trimming took off 6 bases at V and 4 bases at J, with 10 bases between the two ends. Germline V gene data show CDR1 as MNHEY and CDR2 as SMNVEV (reference sequence). The CDR3 reads CASSRDSYNEQFF. The CDR3 nucleotides are TGTGCCAGCAGCCGGGACTCTTACAATGAGCAGTTCTTC.

The rearrangement uses TRBV2 and TRBJ2-1, with TRBD2 as a possible D gene (6 bases). The V end was cut by 7 bases, the J end by 5 bases, with 18 bases between. Germline assignment: CDR1 SNHLY and CDR2 FYNNEI. The CDR3 sequence is 15 residues long. This chain's CDR3 is CASNFGRDWNNEQFF. The DNA of the CDR3 is TGTGCCAGCAATTTCGGGCGGGACTGGAACAATGAGCAGTTCTTC.

This clone was seen only a few times. Distinct nucleotide sequences in the sample also encode this CDR3. The chain recombines TRBV29-1 with TRBJ2-3; TRBD2 matches at 15 bases. The germline V gene encodes CDR1 SQVTM and CDR2 ANQGSEA. V lost 6 bases, J lost 6 bases, and 4 bases stayed unmatched. The CDR3 consists of 14 residues. CDR3 sequence: CSVGLAGGRDTQYF. CDR3 nucleotide sequence: TGCAGCGTGGGACTAGCGGGGGGTAGGGATACGCAGTATTTT.